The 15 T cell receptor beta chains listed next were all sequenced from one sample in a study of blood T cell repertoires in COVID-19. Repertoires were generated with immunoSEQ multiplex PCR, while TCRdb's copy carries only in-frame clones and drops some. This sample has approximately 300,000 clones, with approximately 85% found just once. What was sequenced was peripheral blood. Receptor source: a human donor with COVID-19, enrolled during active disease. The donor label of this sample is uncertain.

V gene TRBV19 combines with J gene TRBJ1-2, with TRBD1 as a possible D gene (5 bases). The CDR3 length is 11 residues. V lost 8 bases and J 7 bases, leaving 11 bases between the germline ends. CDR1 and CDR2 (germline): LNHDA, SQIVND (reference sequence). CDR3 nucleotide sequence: TGTGCCAGTGGTCAGGGAAGTGGCTACACCTTC. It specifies CASGQGSGYTF.

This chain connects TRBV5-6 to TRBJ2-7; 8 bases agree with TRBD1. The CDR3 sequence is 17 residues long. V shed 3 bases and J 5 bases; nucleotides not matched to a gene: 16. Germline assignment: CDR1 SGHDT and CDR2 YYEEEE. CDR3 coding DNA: TGTGCCAGCAGCTGGTTCCAGGGGGCGAGGGCCTTCCACGAGCAGTACTTC. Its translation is CASSWFQGARAFHEQYF.

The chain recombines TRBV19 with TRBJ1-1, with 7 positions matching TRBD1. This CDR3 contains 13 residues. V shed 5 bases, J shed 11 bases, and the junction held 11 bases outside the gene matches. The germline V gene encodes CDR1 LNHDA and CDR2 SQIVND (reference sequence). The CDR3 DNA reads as TGTGCCAGTAGTGAAATTACAGGGGAGAGTGCTTTCTTT. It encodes CASSEITGESAFF.

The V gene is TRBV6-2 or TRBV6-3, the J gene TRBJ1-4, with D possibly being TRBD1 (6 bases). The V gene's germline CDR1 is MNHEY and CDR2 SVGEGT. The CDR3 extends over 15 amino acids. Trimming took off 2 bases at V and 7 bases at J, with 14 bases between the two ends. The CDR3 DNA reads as TGTGCCAGCAGTTACCCTCGCCGGGACACTGAAAAACTGTTTTTT. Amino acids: CASSYPRRDTEKLFF.

This CDR3 reads CASVDYGYTF. As DNA, the CDR3 is TGTGCCAGCGTAGACTATGGCTACACCTTC. The chain couples TRBV6-6 to TRBJ1-2; D unresolved. The CDR3 is 10 amino acids. Trimming cost V 8 bases and J 3 bases, with 4 bases left between them. Germline V gene sequence: CDR1 MNHNY, CDR2 SVGAGI (reference sequence).

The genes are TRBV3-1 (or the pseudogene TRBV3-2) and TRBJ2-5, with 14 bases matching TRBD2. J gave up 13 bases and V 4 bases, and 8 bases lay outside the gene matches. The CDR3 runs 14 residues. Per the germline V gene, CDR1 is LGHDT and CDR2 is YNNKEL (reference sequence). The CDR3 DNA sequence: TGTGCCAGCAGCCTTGGGACTAGCGGGGGCCTTCGGTACTTC. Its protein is CASSLGTSGGLRYF.

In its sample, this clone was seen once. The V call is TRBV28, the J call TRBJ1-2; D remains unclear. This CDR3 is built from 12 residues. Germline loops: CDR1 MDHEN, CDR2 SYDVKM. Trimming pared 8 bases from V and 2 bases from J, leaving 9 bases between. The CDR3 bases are TGTGCCAGCCAGCGACCCAACTATGGCTACACCTTC. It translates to CASQRPNYGYTF.

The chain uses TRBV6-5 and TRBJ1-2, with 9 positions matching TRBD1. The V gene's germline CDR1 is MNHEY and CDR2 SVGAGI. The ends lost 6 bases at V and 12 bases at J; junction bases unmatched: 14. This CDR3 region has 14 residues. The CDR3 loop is CASRTPGQGMRNTF. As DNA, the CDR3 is TGTGCCAGCAGAACTCCGGGACAGGGTATGAGAAACACCTTC.

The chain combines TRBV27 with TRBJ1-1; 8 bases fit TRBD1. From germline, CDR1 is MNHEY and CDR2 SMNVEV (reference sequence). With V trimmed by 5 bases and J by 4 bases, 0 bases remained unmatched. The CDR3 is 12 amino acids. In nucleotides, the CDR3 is TGTGCCAGCAGTACAGGGGGCACTGAAGCTTTCTTT. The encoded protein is CASSTGGTEAFF.

This CDR3 is CASRRLGANVLTF. In DNA form, the CDR3 reads TGTGCCAGCCGTCGGTTGGGGGCCAACGTCCTGACTTTC. This chain connects TRBV6-5 to TRBJ2-6; D is undetermined. Germline assignment: CDR1 MNHEY and CDR2 SVGAGI. This CDR3 is built from 13 residues. Trimming pared 8 bases from V and 4 bases from J, leaving 9 bases between.

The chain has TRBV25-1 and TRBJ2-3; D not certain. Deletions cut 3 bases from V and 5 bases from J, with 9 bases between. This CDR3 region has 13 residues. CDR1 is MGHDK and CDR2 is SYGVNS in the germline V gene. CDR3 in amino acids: CASSDRGRDTQYF. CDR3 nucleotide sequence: TGTGCCAGCAGTGATCGCGGAAGAGATACGCAGTATTTT.

CDR3 region: CASALGPGGESGSFHEQYF. The CDR3 nucleotides are TGTGCCAGTGCCCTCGGTCCGGGCGGTGAAAGCGGGAGTTTCCACGAGCAGTACTTC. The genes are TRBV4-2 and TRBJ2-7, with 8 bases fitting TRBD2. J gave up 5 bases and V 9 bases, and 27 bases lay outside the gene matches. CDR1 LGHNA and CDR2 YNFKEQ come from the germline V gene. The CDR3 totals 19 residues.

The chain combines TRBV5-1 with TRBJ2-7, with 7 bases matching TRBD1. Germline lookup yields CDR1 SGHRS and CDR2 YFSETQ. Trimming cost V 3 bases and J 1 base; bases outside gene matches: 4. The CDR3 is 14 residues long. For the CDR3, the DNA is TGCGCCAGCAGCTCTCCGGGACAGTCCTACGAGCAGTACTTC. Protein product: CASSSPGQSYEQYF.

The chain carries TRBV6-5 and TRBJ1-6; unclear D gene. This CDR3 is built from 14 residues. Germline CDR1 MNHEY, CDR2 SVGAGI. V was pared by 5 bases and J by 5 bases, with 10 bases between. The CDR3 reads CASSRTLDNSPLHF. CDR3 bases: TGTGCCAGCAGTAGGACTCTCGATAATTCACCCCTCCACTTT.

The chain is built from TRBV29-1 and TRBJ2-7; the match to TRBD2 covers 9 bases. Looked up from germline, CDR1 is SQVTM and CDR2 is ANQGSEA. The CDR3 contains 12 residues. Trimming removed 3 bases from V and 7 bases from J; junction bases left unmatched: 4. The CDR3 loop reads CSVDSGSGEQYF. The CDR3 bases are TGCAGCGTTGATAGCGGGAGTGGGGAGCAGTACTTC.